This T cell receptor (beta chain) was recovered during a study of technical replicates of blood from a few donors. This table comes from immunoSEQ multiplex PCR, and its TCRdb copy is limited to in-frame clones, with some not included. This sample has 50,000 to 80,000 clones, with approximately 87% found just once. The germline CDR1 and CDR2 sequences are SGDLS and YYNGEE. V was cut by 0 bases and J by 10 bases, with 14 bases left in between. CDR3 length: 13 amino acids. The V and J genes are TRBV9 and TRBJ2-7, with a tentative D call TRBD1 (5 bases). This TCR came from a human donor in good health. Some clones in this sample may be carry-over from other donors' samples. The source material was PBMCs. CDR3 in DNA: TGTGCCAGCAGCGTAGAGCAGGGATCCTCCCAGTACTTC. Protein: CASSVEQGSSQYF.